These 28 T cell receptor beta chains originate from one sample sequenced in a study of T cell repertoires in cytomegalovirus infection. TCRdb processed the reads anew with MiXCR; each CDR3 protein has one entry. The repertoire consists of under 30,000 distinct CDR3 sequences, with around 21% occurring once and the leading ten covering about 89%. Their antigen targets remain unknown. The material was CD8+ T cells from cultured PBMCs, obtained from culture after CMV antigen stimulation. Source of these receptors: a human donor in good health (CMV status not recorded). Some clones in this sample may be carry-over from other donors' samples.

The V call is TRBV7-6, the J call TRBJ2-7, with 8 bases fitting TRBD1. Trimming at V came to 5 bases and at J to 3 bases, leaving 3 bases not matched to a gene. In germline, CDR1 is SGHVS, CDR2 FNYEAQ. CDR3 size: 13 residues. For the CDR3, the DNA is TGTGCCAGCAGCACGGGACAGGACTACGAGCAGTACTTC. Translating it yields CASSTGQDYEQYF.

There are a few counts of this clonotype. This chain uses TRBV6-2 or TRBV6-3 with TRBJ1-2; 9 bases are a match to TRBD1. The CDR3 is 18 residues long. CDR1 and CDR2 (germline): MNHEY, SVGEGT. Unmatched junction bases numbered 15, after V lost 6 bases and J lost 1 base. The CDR3 DNA reads as TGTGCCAGCAGCTCTCGGTGGACAGGGGATAAATATAACTATGGCTACACCTTC. It is translated as CASSSRWTGDKYNYGYTF.

The CDR3 protein is CASSLFAGTVAYEQYF. CDR3 coding DNA: TGTGCCAGCAGTTTGTTTGCCGGGACAGTTGCCTACGAGCAGTACTTC. The chain links TRBV27 to TRBJ2-7, with 7 nucleotides matching TRBD1. Germline assignment: CDR1 MNHEY and CDR2 SMNVEV (reference sequence). V shed 3 bases and J 2 bases; nucleotides not matched to a gene: 10. The CDR3 has 16 residues.

This chain connects TRBV4-1 to TRBJ2-7; unclear D gene. Germline V gene sequence: CDR1 MGHRA, CDR2 YSYEKL. The ends were cut back, 1 base at V and 0 bases at J, with 19 bases in the middle. The CDR3 contains 18 residues. DNA of the CDR3: TGCGCCAGCAGCCAAGGCCTCCGCCAGAAGGAAAACTCCTACGAGCAGTACTTC. The encoded protein is CASSQGLRQKENSYEQYF.

The chain carries TRBV15 and TRBJ2-1, with D perhaps TRBD1 (6 bases). Deletions cut 0 bases from V and 5 bases from J, with 11 bases between. Per germline, CDR1 LNHNV and CDR2 YYDKDF (reference sequence). The CDR3 is made up of 15 amino acids. CDR3 loop: CATSRESGENNEQFF. The CDR3 coding sequence is TGTGCCACCAGCAGAGAATCAGGGGAAAACAATGAGCAGTTCTTC. The whole variable domain, filled in from reference TRBV15 and TRBJ2-1, reads DAMVIQNPRYQVTQFGKPVTLSCSQTLNHNVMYWYQQKSSQAPKLLFHYYDKDFNNEADTPDNFQSRRPNTSFCFLDIRSPGLGDTAMYLCATSRESGENNEQFFGPGTRLTVL.

This chain joins TRBV2 and TRBJ2-5; 9 bases match TRBD2. CDR3 length: 16 amino acids. The germline V gene has CDR1 SNHLY and CDR2 FYNNEI. Losses at the gene ends were 7 bases for V and 4 bases for J; bases not matched to a gene: 13. The CDR3 reads CASIAGGLARGETQYF. The DNA for the CDR3 is TGTGCCAGCATCGCAGGGGGACTAGCTAGGGGAGAGACCCAGTACTTC.

The CDR3 loop reads CASSYDTNHGTSRFNEQFF. CDR3 DNA: TGTGCCAGCAGTTACGACACTAACCACGGGACTAGCCGTTTCAATGAGCAGTTCTTC. The rearrangement joins TRBV6-2 or TRBV6-3 to TRBJ2-1; 9 nucleotides match TRBD2. The CDR3 is 19 residues long. V dropped 2 bases and J dropped 6; count of bases not matched to a gene: 17. The germline gives CDR1 MNHEY, CDR2 SVGEGT.

This clonotype appeared many times. This chain joins TRBV12-5 and TRBJ2-7; perhaps TRBD1 as D (5 bases). The CDR3 consists of 13 residues. V lost 10 bases and J lost 1, with 14 bases in between. Germline V gene sequence: CDR1 LGHNT, CDR2 FRNRAP. In DNA form, the CDR3 reads TGTGCTACCCAGGGCCTTTCTTCCTACGAGCAGTACTTC. It translates to CATQGLSSYEQYF.

In this sample, this clonotype turned up a few times. The chain recombines TRBV6-1 with TRBJ2-7, with D perhaps assigned TRBD1 or TRBD2 (5 bases each). Deletions cut 1 base from V and 3 bases from J, with 13 bases between. Germline loops: CDR1 MNHNS, CDR2 SASEGT. The CDR3 contains 15 residues. CDR3 in amino acids: CASSEDRGVDYEQYF. The CDR3 DNA is TGTGCCAGCAGTGAAGACCGAGGGGTTGACTACGAGCAGTACTTC.

V usage is TRBV6-2 or TRBV6-3 and J usage is TRBJ1-5; TRBD1 is a possible D gene (5 bases). The CDR3 extends over 16 amino acids. Germline V CDR1 and CDR2: MNHEY, SVGEGT. Trimming removed 4 bases at V and 3 bases at J, with 16 bases between. The CDR3 loop is CASSLTIGDPNQPQHF. The CDR3 coding sequence is TGTGCCAGCAGTTTGACGATCGGGGACCCCAATCAGCCCCAGCATTTT.

The V call is TRBV13, the J call TRBJ2-3, with 8 bases that match TRBD2. Per the germline V gene, CDR1 is PRHDT and CDR2 is FYEKMQ (reference sequence). The CDR3 has 15 residues. The ends lost 2 bases at V and 3 bases at J; junction bases unmatched: 4. CDR3 sequence (DNA): TGTGCCAGCAGCTTAAGCGGGGGTGTAACAGATACGCAGTATTTT. Protein: CASSLSGGVTDTQYF.

This clonotype came up many times. The chain links TRBV7-2 to TRBJ1-3; 8 bases line up with TRBD1. Germline V gene sequence: CDR1 SGHTA, CDR2 FQGNSA. The CDR3 is made up of 16 amino acids. V lost 5 bases, J lost 3 bases, and 9 bases stayed unmatched. DNA of the CDR3: TGTGCCAGCAGCAAAGGGGACAGGAATTTTGGAAACACCATATATTTT. Protein product: CASSKGDRNFGNTIYF.

This clonotype came up a few times. This rearrangement joins TRBV27 to TRBJ1-1; D not certain. V lost 3 bases, J lost 6 bases, and 11 bases lay in between. Looked up from germline, CDR1 is MNHEY and CDR2 is SMNVEV (reference sequence). CDR3 length: 13 residues. CDR3 residues: CASSFGSLSEAFF. CDR3 sequence (DNA): TGTGCCAGCAGTTTCGGGAGCCTGTCTGAAGCTTTCTTT.

Only a few counts were recorded for this clonotype. This chain joins TRBV28 and TRBJ1-5; 7 bases are shared with TRBD1. Germline-derived CDR1 and CDR2 are MDHEN and SYDVKM. The CDR3 spans 18 residues. The V segment lost 6 bases and the J segment 5 bases; nucleotides outside the gene matches: 19. CDR3 sequence: CASSLHTRTGSRDQPQHF. CDR3 in DNA: TGTGCCAGCAGCTTACACACGAGGACAGGAAGCAGGGATCAGCCCCAGCATTTT.

J is TRBJ1-1 and V is TRBV19; the D is unclear. The CDR3 spans 11 residues. The germline V gene encodes CDR1 LNHDA and CDR2 SQIVND (reference sequence). V lost 3 bases to trimming and J lost 6 bases, with 5 bases between them. DNA for the CDR3: TGTGCCAGTAGTATTAGGGCTGAAGCTTTCTTT. Its protein is CASSIRAEAFF.

Ten or more counts support this clonotype. V usage is TRBV7-2 and J usage is TRBJ1-2; 7 bases are a match to TRBD1. CDR1 is SGHTA and CDR2 is FQGNSA in the germline V gene. Trimming removed 1 base from V and 0 bases from J; junction bases left unmatched: 8. The CDR3 is 17 amino acids. CDR3 loop: CASSLGTGPTANYGYTF. CDR3 DNA: TGTGCCAGCAGCTTAGGGACAGGTCCCACTGCTAACTATGGCTACACCTTC.

The chain carries TRBV6-2 or TRBV6-3 and TRBJ2-1; TRBD2 aligns across 10 bases. The germline gives CDR1 MNHEY, CDR2 SVGEGT. V shed 5 bases and J 6 bases; nucleotides not matched to a gene: 10. The CDR3 contains 16 residues. As DNA, the CDR3 is TGTGCCAGCAGTGCAAATAGCGGGGGGCCGTCCAATGAGCAGTTCTTC. Encoded protein: CASSANSGGPSNEQFF.

This clonotype was counted only a few times. The chain is built from TRBV20-1 and TRBJ2-7; maybe TRBD1 (6 bases). Germline-derived CDR1 and CDR2 are DFQATT and SNEGSKA (reference sequence). V lost 0 bases to trimming and J lost 0 bases, with 12 bases between them. The CDR3 length is 15 residues. CDR3 coding DNA: TGCAGTGCTAGAGATCGGACAGATAGCTCCTACGAGCAGTACTTC. Translated: CSARDRTDSSYEQYF.

The rearrangement links TRBV10-3 to TRBJ2-3; 7 bases are a match to TRBD1. Per the germline V gene, CDR1 is ENHRY and CDR2 is SYGVKD. The trim removed 7 bases at V and 6 bases at J, leaving 13 bases unmatched. This CDR3 contains 15 residues. The CDR3 spells CAINDREPAMDTQYF. CDR3 in DNA: TGTGCCATCAACGACAGGGAGCCGGCCATGGATACGCAGTATTTT.

A few counts support this clonotype. V is TRBV12-5 and J is TRBJ2-7; the D is unclear. Germline lookup yields CDR1 LGHNT and CDR2 FRNRAP. The CDR3 is 9 amino acids. Trimming left V 8 bases short and J 1 base short, with 0 bases between. The CDR3 reads CASSYEQYF. The CDR3 nucleotides are TGTGCTAGTTCCTACGAGCAGTACTTC.

The sample holds many counts of this clonotype. V usage is TRBV7-6 and J usage is TRBJ2-5; D not certain. The CDR3 extends over 14 amino acids. Germline CDR1 SGHVS, CDR2 FNYEAQ. V lost 1 base and J lost 2, with 8 bases in between. The CDR3 here is CASSLEPGQETQYF. The CDR3 bases are TGTGCCAGCAGCTTAGAGCCAGGACAAGAGACCCAGTACTTC.

This sequence joins TRBV6-2 or TRBV6-3 and TRBJ1-5; possibly TRBD1 for D (6 bases). The V end lost 5 bases, the J end lost 3 bases, and 11 bases lay between the germline ends. Germline V gives CDR1 MNHEY, CDR2 SVGEGT. The CDR3 is 14 amino acids. In DNA, the CDR3 is TGTGCCAGCAGTCCGACAGGCCCCAATCAGCCCCAGCATTTT. Translation gives CASSPTGPNQPQHF.

This clonotype was counted between two and nine times. This chain connects TRBV19 to TRBJ1-1, with D possibly being TRBD1 (5 bases). Trimming pared 6 bases from V and 1 base from J, leaving 21 bases between. CDR1 and CDR2 (germline): LNHDA, SQIVND (reference sequence). The CDR3 contains 17 residues. CDR3: CASRTIQAGPGNTEAFF. The CDR3 DNA reads as TGTGCCAGTAGAACTATCCAGGCAGGGCCCGGGAACACTGAAGCTTTCTTT.

V usage is TRBV9 and J usage is TRBJ2-1; D not resolved. The V end lost 0 bases, the J end lost 0 bases, and 10 bases lay between the germline ends. This CDR3 has 16 residues. Germline CDR1 reads SGDLS; CDR2 reads YYNGEE. The CDR3 sequence is CASSVVGGSSYNEQFF. Here the CDR3 DNA reads TGTGCCAGCAGCGTAGTCGGCGGCAGCTCCTACAATGAGCAGTTCTTC.

V gene TRBV14 combines with J gene TRBJ2-7; no clear D gene. Germline CDR1 reads SGHDN; CDR2 reads FVKESK. The CDR3 totals 12 residues. V lost 2 bases to trimming and J lost 3 bases, with 5 bases between them. This chain's CDR3 is CASSQNYYEQYF. CDR3 in DNA: TGTGCCAGCAGCCAAAATTACTACGAGCAGTACTTC.

This clonotype was observed a few times. V and J are TRBV27 and TRBJ1-3; D ambiguous. The CDR3 sequence is 13 residues long. Germline lookup yields CDR1 MNHEY and CDR2 SMNVEV (reference sequence). V was pared by 0 bases and J by 4 bases, with 4 bases between. DNA of the CDR3: TGTGCCAGCAGTTTATCGACGGGAAACACCATATATTTT. Amino acids: CASSLSTGNTIYF.

The CDR3 loop is CASWGNYGYTF. CDR3 sequence (DNA): TGTGCCAGTTGGGGTAACTATGGCTACACCTTC. V gene TRBV28 combines with J gene TRBJ1-2; D uncertain. Germline V gene sequence: CDR1 MDHEN, CDR2 SYDVKM. The CDR3 loop spans 11 amino acids. V lost 9 bases and J lost 1, with 6 bases in between.

The chain carries TRBV19 and TRBJ2-6, with D possibly TRBD2 on 5 matching bases. Germline lookup yields CDR1 LNHDA and CDR2 SQIVND (reference sequence). Trimming shortened V by 11 bases and J by 1 base, and 12 bases separated the two germline ends. The CDR3 runs 14 residues. CDR3 residues: CASLRRSGANVLTF. CDR3 bases: TGTGCCTCCCTCAGGAGGTCTGGGGCCAACGTCCTGACTTTC.